What follows describes a single TCR beta chain. Its target is unknown. The repertoire was sequenced with immunoSEQ multiplex PCR; TCRdb's copy has only in-frame clones and lacks some. The table for this sample gives about 140,000 clones. This record comes from a study of T cell responses to AZD1222 COVID-19 vaccine. Broader study findings: Following two doses of AZD1222, Spike-specific TCR breadth and depth rose. The study sampled repertoires only after the peak T cell response.

This receptor was taken from an adult in good health. The sample comprised peripheral blood.

For the CDR3, the DNA is TGTGCCAGCAGTGAAGTTCAAGGACAGTCGGAAGAAAAACTGTTTTTT. It codes for CASSEVQGQSEEKLFF. The chain has TRBV6-1 and TRBJ1-4; the D gene is possibly TRBD1 (6 bases). V shed 1 base and J shed 8 bases, with 17 bases lying between them. The CDR3 consists of 16 residues. CDR1 is MNHNS, CDR2 SASEGT, per germline.